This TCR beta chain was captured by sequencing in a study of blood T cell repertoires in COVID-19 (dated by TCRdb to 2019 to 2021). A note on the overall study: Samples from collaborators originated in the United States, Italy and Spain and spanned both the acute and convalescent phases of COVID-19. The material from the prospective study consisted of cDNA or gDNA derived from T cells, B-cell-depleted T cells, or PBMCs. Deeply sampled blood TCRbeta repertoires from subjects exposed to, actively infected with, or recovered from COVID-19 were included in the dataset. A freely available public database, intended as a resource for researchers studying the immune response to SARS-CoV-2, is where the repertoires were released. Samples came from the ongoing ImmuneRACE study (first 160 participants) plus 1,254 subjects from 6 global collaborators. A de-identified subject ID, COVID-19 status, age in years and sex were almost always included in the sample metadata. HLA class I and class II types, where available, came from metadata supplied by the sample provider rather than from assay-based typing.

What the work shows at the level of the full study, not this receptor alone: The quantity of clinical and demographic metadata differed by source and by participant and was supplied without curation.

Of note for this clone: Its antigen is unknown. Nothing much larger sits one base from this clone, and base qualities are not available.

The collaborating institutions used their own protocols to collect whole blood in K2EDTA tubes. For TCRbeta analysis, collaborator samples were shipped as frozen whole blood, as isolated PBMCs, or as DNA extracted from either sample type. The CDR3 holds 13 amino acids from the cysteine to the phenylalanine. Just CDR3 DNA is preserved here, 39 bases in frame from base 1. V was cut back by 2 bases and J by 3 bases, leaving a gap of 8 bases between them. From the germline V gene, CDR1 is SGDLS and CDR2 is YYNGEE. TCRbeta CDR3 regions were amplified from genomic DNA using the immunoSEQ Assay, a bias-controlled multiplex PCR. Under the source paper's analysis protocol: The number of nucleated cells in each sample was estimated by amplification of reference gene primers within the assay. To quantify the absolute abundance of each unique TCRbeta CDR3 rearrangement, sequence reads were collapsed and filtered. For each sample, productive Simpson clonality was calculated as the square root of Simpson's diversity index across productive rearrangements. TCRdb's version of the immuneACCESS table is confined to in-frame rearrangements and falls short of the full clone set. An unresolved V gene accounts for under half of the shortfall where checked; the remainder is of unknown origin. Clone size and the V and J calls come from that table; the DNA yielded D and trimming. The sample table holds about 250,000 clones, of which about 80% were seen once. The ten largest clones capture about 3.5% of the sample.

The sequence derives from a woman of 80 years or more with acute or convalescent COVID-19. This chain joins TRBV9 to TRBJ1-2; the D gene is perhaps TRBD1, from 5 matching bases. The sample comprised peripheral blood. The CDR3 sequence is CASSVQGHYGYTF. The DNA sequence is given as TGTGCCAGCAGCGTCCAGGGTCACTATGGCTACACCTTC.